Listed here are 29 T cell receptor beta chains from one sample, sequenced in a study of blood T cell repertoires in COVID-19. The assay was immunoSEQ multiplex PCR, and TCRdb's table has in-frame clones only and misses some. The sample comprises 200,000 to 250,000 clones, around nine tenths of which are singletons, and around 1.6% rests with the top ten. Sequenced input: peripheral blood. Every receptor here comes from a man between 18 and 35 years old with active or convalescent COVID-19.

The V gene is TRBV6-4, the J gene TRBJ1-1, with D possibly TRBD1 on 6 matching bases. Germline CDR1 MRHNA, CDR2 SNTAGT. V lost 4 bases and J 2 bases, leaving 23 bases between the germline ends. The CDR3 sequence is 18 residues long. CDR3 sequence: CASSATTGQSTYNTEAFF. The CDR3 coding sequence is TGTGCCAGCAGTGCAACTACAGGGCAGTCGACCTACAACACTGAAGCTTTCTTT.

V is TRBV19 and J is TRBJ1-5, with D perhaps TRBD1 (5 bases). Germline V gene sequence: CDR1 LNHDA, CDR2 SQIVND (reference sequence). V dropped 4 bases and J dropped 3 bases, with 10 bases sitting between them. The CDR3 contains 14 residues. The DNA for the CDR3 is TGTGCCAGTAGTAAAGACAGTTCCAATCAGCCCCAGCATTTT. Its protein product is CASSKDSSNQPQHF.

CDR3 sequence reads: CASSSRDRQNIQYF. The CDR3 nucleotides are TGTGCCAGCAGTTCTCGGGACAGGCAAAACATTCAGTACTTC. The V gene is TRBV27, the J gene TRBJ2-4; the match to TRBD1 covers 8 bases. The junction had 4 bases not matched to a gene; V was cut back by 4 bases and J by 5 bases. Germline lookup yields CDR1 MNHEY and CDR2 SMNVEV (reference sequence). CDR3 length: 14 amino acids.

The V and J genes are TRBV5-1 and TRBJ1-1; 7 nucleotides align to TRBD1. The V segment lost 0 bases and the J segment 4 bases; nucleotides outside the gene matches: 6. Germline V lookup: CDR1 SGHRS, CDR2 YFSETQ. This CDR3 has 15 residues. CDR3 bases: TGCGCCAGCAGCTTGGGACAGGGTGTGGGCACTGAAGCTTTCTTT. It is translated as CASSLGQGVGTEAFF.

This chain connects TRBV9 to TRBJ2-3, with 9 bases aligning to TRBD2. The trim removed 0 bases at V and 5 bases at J, leaving 4 bases unmatched. Per the germline V gene, CDR1 is SGDLS and CDR2 is YYNGEE. This CDR3 contains 15 residues. The CDR3 DNA reads TGTGCCAGCAGCGTAGAAGCGGGAGGTTTAGATACGCAGTATTTT. It specifies CASSVEAGGLDTQYF.

This clone was seen once. The gene calls are TRBV28 and TRBJ2-5; D uncertain. CDR1 is MDHEN and CDR2 is SYDVKM in the germline V gene. The ends were cut back, 3 bases at V and 5 bases at J, with 10 bases in the middle. The CDR3 is made up of 13 amino acids. The CDR3: CASSFVLPETQYF. CDR3 sequence (DNA): TGTGCCAGCAGTTTCGTGCTACCGGAGACCCAGTACTTC.

The CDR3 coding sequence is TGTGCCAGTAGTCTCGGGACAGGGCAAAATGAGCAGTTCTTC. It yields the protein CASSLGTGQNEQFF. The chain employs TRBV19 and TRBJ2-1, with 9 bases lining up with TRBD1. J lost 7 bases, V lost 5 bases, and 6 bases had no gene match. Germline values: CDR1 LNHDA, CDR2 SQIVND (reference sequence). This CDR3 spans 14 amino acids.

The chain links TRBV6-5 to TRBJ1-1, with TRBD1 identical over 10 bases. Trimming cost V 6 bases and J 4 bases; bases outside gene matches: 5. Germline loops: CDR1 MNHEY, CDR2 SVGAGI. The CDR3 is 14 residues long. The CDR3 region is CASSRRDRGTEAFF. DNA for the CDR3: TGTGCCAGCAGCCGCCGGGACAGGGGCACTGAAGCTTTCTTT.

V and J are TRBV6-2 or TRBV6-3 and TRBJ2-1, with 13 bases identical to TRBD2. The CDR3 runs 19 residues. The germline gives CDR1 MNHEY, CDR2 SVGEGT. V was clipped by 6 bases and J by 0 bases; unmatched bases: 11. In DNA form, the CDR3 reads TGTGCCAGCAGCAACGGGACTAGCGGGATGTTTAACTCCTACAATGAGCAGTTCTTC. Its translation is CASSNGTSGMFNSYNEQFF.

The V and J genes are TRBV7-2 and TRBJ2-7; 9 bases are shared with TRBD2. The V gene end was trimmed by 3 bases and the J gene end by 5 bases; junction bases not matched to a gene: 2. The germline V gene has CDR1 SGHTA and CDR2 FQGNSA. The CDR3 has 13 residues. CDR3 sequence: CASSFASGNEQYF. CDR3 nucleotides: TGTGCCAGCAGCTTCGCTAGCGGGAACGAGCAGTACTTC.

The genes are TRBV30 and TRBJ2-3; D is unresolved. CDR1 and CDR2 (germline): GTSNPN, SVGIG (reference sequence). Trimming removed 2 bases from V and 6 bases from J, with 12 bases in between. The CDR3 totals 13 residues. CDR3 sequence reads: CAWSKAISDTQYF. In DNA, the CDR3 is TGTGCCTGGAGTAAAGCGATTTCTGATACGCAGTATTTT. Looking up the rest from reference TRBV30 and TRBJ2-3 gives the full variable domain: SQTIHQWPATLVQPVGSPLSLECTVEGTSNPNLYWYRQAAGRGLQLLFYSVGIGQISSEVPQNLSASRPQDRQFILSSKKLLLSDSGFYLCAWSKAISDTQYFGPGTRLTVL.

The V and J genes are TRBV7-2 and TRBJ1-1; 8 positions agree with TRBD1. Germline loops: CDR1 SGHTA, CDR2 FQGNSA. V shed 5 bases and J 0 bases; nucleotides not matched to a gene: 5. The CDR3 runs to 15 residues. Written as DNA, the CDR3 is TGTGCCAGCAGCGTAGGGACAGGCATGAACACTGAAGCTTTCTTT. Translated, it gives CASSVGTGMNTEAFF.

The CDR3 DNA follows: TGTGCCAGCAGTTTCTCTACTAGCACAGATACGCAGTATTTT. Encoded protein: CASSFSTSTDTQYF. V is TRBV27 and J is TRBJ2-3; D not resolved. The CDR3 sequence is 14 residues long. From germline, CDR1 is MNHEY and CDR2 SMNVEV (reference sequence). Trimming cost V 3 bases and J 0 bases, with 7 bases left between them.

The rearrangement uses TRBV27 and TRBJ1-3, with D perhaps matching TRBD1 (5 bases). The CDR3 has 15 residues. V lost 2 bases, J lost 7 bases, and 15 bases lay in between. Germline V gene lookup returns CDR1 MNHEY and CDR2 SMNVEV (reference sequence). The CDR3 nucleotides are TGTGCCAGCAGTTTAGGAGGGGCCGGTGGGAACACCATATATTTT. This gives the protein CASSLGGAGGNTIYF.

The V gene is TRBV9, the J gene TRBJ2-3; TRBD1 matches 10 bases. The CDR3 is 18 residues long. Trimming cost V 0 bases and J 2 bases; bases outside gene matches: 9. The germline V gene encodes CDR1 SGDLS and CDR2 YYNGEE. The CDR3 spells CASSVGGWDRGDTDTQYF. CDR3 bases: TGTGCCAGCAGCGTAGGGGGCTGGGACAGGGGAGACACAGATACGCAGTATTTT.

V gene TRBV19 combines with J gene TRBJ1-1; 8 bases agree with TRBD1. J gave up 6 bases and V 8 bases, and 17 bases lay outside the gene matches. The CDR3 is 16 amino acids. Looked up from germline, CDR1 is LNHDA and CDR2 is SQIVND (reference sequence). CDR3: CASVQGAPRVKAEAFF. As DNA, the CDR3 is TGTGCCAGTGTCCAGGGGGCGCCGAGAGTGAAGGCTGAAGCTTTCTTT.

This chain connects TRBV2 to TRBJ1-4; D possibly corresponds to TRBD1 (6 bases). V was pared by 4 bases and J by 7 bases, with 19 bases between. The germline CDR1 and CDR2 sequences are SNHLY and FYNNEI. The CDR3 extends over 16 amino acids. The CDR3 DNA follows: TGTGCCAGCAGTGTAGCACAGGGCCGAGGGGGTGAAAAACTGTTTTTT. Translation: CASSVAQGRGGEKLFF.

The genes are TRBV25-1 and TRBJ1-3; no reliable D call. The ends were cut back, 6 bases at V and 4 bases at J, with 13 bases in the middle. The CDR3 extends over 14 amino acids. Germline CDR1 MGHDK, CDR2 SYGVNS. The CDR3 nucleotides read TGTGCCAGCAGCCCCCGGGTTGGAGGAAACACCATATATTTT. It is translated as CASSPRVGGNTIYF.

The V gene is TRBV28, the J gene TRBJ2-3; 8 nucleotides match TRBD1. Germline V CDR1 and CDR2: MDHEN, SYDVKM. The CDR3 consists of 13 residues. Trimming cost V 6 bases and J 6 bases; bases outside gene matches: 5. The CDR3 nucleotides read TGTGCCAGCAGCAGGACAGGGTTTGATACGCAGTATTTT. Protein sequence: CASSRTGFDTQYF.

The rearrangement uses TRBV7-6 and TRBJ2-4; 12 nucleotides line up with TRBD1. Per the germline V gene, CDR1 is SGHVS and CDR2 is FNYEAQ. The V gene end was trimmed by 1 base and the J gene end by 6 bases; junction bases not matched to a gene: 7. The CDR3 is made up of 17 amino acids. The CDR3 bases are TGTGCCAGCAGCTTAGGATCCGGGACAGGGGGCTTAAACATTCAGTACTTC. It translates to CASSLGSGTGGLNIQYF. Drawing the rest from reference TRBV7-6 and TRBJ2-4, the complete variable domain is GAGVSQSPRYKVTKRGQDVALRCDPISGHVSLYWYRQALGQGPEFLTYFNYEAQQDKSGLPNDRFSAERPEGSISTLTIQRTEQRDSAMYRCASSLGSGTGGLNIQYFGAGTRLSVL.

This CDR3 reads CASSGDRGVLSPLHF. DNA for the CDR3: TGCGCCAGCAGCGGCGACAGGGGAGTTTTATCACCCCTCCACTTT. The chain joins TRBV4-3 to TRBJ1-6; TRBD1 agrees at 8 bases. Per the germline V gene, CDR1 is LGHNA and CDR2 is YSLEER. V lost 5 bases, J lost 10 bases, and 10 bases stayed unmatched. The CDR3 covers 15 residues.

V is TRBV21-1 and J is TRBJ1-2. TRBV21-1 is given as a pseudogene. There are 16 residues in the CDR3. The CDR3, as DNA: TGTGCCAGCAGGGGTTCAGGACTGGGAGCTAACTATGGCTACACCTTC. Residues: CASRGSGLGANYGYTF.

The chain employs TRBV6-5 and TRBJ1-2, with a weak D call TRBD1 (5 bases). The V end was cut by 5 bases, the J end by 8 bases, with 12 bases between. The CDR3 is 12 residues long. CDR1 is MNHEY, CDR2 SVGAGI, per germline. CDR3 residues: CASSNPGGGYTF. In DNA form, the CDR3 reads TGTGCCAGCAGTAACCCGGGGGGGGGCTACACCTTC.

This chain connects TRBV27 to TRBJ1-2; TRBD1 aligns across 11 bases. CDR1 and CDR2 from the germline V gene are MNHEY and SMNVEV (reference sequence). CDR3 size: 18 residues. J gave up 0 bases and V 5 bases, and 11 bases lay outside the gene matches. The chain's CDR3 is CASSGVQGQGVSNYGYTF. CDR3 coding DNA: TGTGCCAGCAGTGGAGTACAGGGACAGGGGGTTTCTAACTATGGCTACACCTTC.

The chain joins TRBV25-1 to TRBJ2-4; maybe TRBD2 (7 bases). The CDR3 runs to 18 residues. Trimming pared 3 bases from V and 0 bases from J, leaving 18 bases between. The germline V gene has CDR1 MGHDK and CDR2 SYGVNS. Written as DNA, the CDR3 is TGTGCCAGCAGTGAGGGGGGGCTCGGAACCTTAGCCAAAAACATTCAGTACTTC. Its protein is CASSEGGLGTLAKNIQYF.

The V gene is TRBV19, the J gene TRBJ2-5; a weak D match, TRBD2 (6 bases). The CDR3 loop spans 13 amino acids. The V gene's germline CDR1 is LNHDA and CDR2 SQIVND (reference sequence). The V end was cut by 6 bases, the J end by 1 base, with 9 bases between. For the CDR3, the DNA is TGTGCCAGTAGCGGGAGCTCCCAAGAGACCCAGTACTTC. Protein product: CASSGSSQETQYF.

This chain connects TRBV3-1 (or the pseudogene TRBV3-2) to TRBJ1-2; D may be TRBD1 (6 bases). This CDR3 region has 13 residues. Germline V lookup: CDR1 LGHDT, CDR2 YNNKEL (reference sequence). V was trimmed by 2 bases and J by 9 bases, leaving 13 bases between them. The CDR3 reads CASSQLARGSYTF. For the CDR3, the DNA is TGTGCCAGCAGCCAATTAGCCAGGGGAAGCTACACCTTC.

The chain carries TRBV4-3 and TRBJ2-7, with 11 positions matching TRBD1. V lost 0 bases and J lost 5; bases outside the gene matches: 6. This CDR3 comprises 16 residues. Germline V CDR1 and CDR2: LGHNA, YSLEER. The CDR3 nucleotides read TGCGCCAGCAGCCAAGAACTTGGACAGGGGGCCCACGAGCAGTACTTC. This translates into CASSQELGQGAHEQYF.

CDR3 amino acids: CASRRGQGSEKLFF. CDR3 DNA sequence: TGTGCCAGCAGAAGAGGACAGGGGAGTGAAAAACTGTTTTTT. The chain couples TRBV27 to TRBJ1-4; TRBD1 matches at 9 bases. In germline, CDR1 is MNHEY, CDR2 SMNVEV (reference sequence). The CDR3 is 14 residues long. J gave up 7 bases and V 6 bases, and 6 bases lay outside the gene matches. The full variable domain, in which reference TRBV27 and TRBJ1-4 provide the parts outside the CDR3, is EAQVTQNPRYLITVTGKKLTVTCSQNMNHEYMSWYRQDPGLGLRQIYYSMNVEVTDKGDVPEGYKVSRKEKRNFPLILESPSPNQTSLYFCASRRGQGSEKLFFGSGTQLSVL.